This TCR beta chain was obtained from a study of blood T cell repertoires in COVID-19. Study summary: Whether acute or convalescent, the COVID-19 samples came from the United States, Italy and Spain. Sources were T cells, B-cell-depleted T cells, or PBMCs; the material itself was cDNA or gDNA.

Between the trimmed V and J ends, which lost 10 bases and 10 bases, there was a span of 19 bases. The length of the CDR3 is 13 residues. Germline CDR1 LNHDA, CDR2 SQIVND (reference sequence). Enrolled through a virtual design, the participants were between roughly 18 and 90 years of age and came from approximately 25 US areas. Recovered status in Cohort 3 required two negative PCRs, clearance, or symptom resolution. Only in-frame clones appear in the TCRdb table, and some are missing; sequencing was by immunoSEQ multiplex PCR. Counted here are 310,000 or so clones, roughly 89% occurring once; the ten biggest clones make up over 6%.

Sequencing input: PBMCs or T cells enriched from blood (not recorded which). The chain uses TRBV19 and TRBJ1-4; TRBD1 might be the D (6 bases). This TCR came from a woman between 40 and 55 years old who had recovered from COVID-19. CDR3 protein: CATTQGISGKLFF. The CDR3 DNA follows: TGTGCCACCACCCAGGGGATATCCGGAAAACTGTTTTTT.